This T cell receptor beta chain was sequenced in a study of blood T cell repertoires in COVID-19. Study overall: The study drew acute and convalescent COVID-19 samples from the United States, Italy and Spain. The cDNA or gDNA used as material had been derived from T cells, B-cell-depleted T cells, or PBMCs.

This clone has only a few counts. Per the germline V gene, CDR1 is MDHEN and CDR2 is SYDVKM. This CDR3 has 15 residues. Deletions cut 7 bases from V and 3 bases from J, with 16 bases between. Sequencing used immunoSEQ multiplex PCR; TCRdb keeps in-frame clones, though not all of them. The sample consists of over 140,000 clones, 77% of them appearing once. This receptor was taken from a woman in her forties or fifties with active or convalescent COVID-19. The chain carries TRBV28 and TRBJ1-5; unclear D gene. The sample consisted of peripheral blood. CDR3 sequence reads: CASKATQYANQPQHF. The CDR3 region has the DNA TGTGCCAGCAAAGCAACACAGTATGCCAATCAGCCCCAGCATTTT.